One and the same sample provided the 22 T cell receptor beta chains below, sequenced in a study of metastatic and nonmetastatic thyroid tumors. TCRdb reassembled clones from the PCR reads with MiXCR. The sample consists of about 20,000 clones, approximately 24% of them appearing once. Every patient underwent thyroid surgery untreated. Sequenced input: tumor tissue. The receptor set was obtained from a female donor with papillary thyroid cancer or a benign thyroid nodule (not recorded which). Some clones in this sample may be carry-over from other donors' samples.

This clone is judged medium-sized (0.01 to 0.1%). The V call is TRBV6-5, the J call TRBJ1-1; D is undetermined. Germline lookup yields CDR1 MNHEY and CDR2 SVGAGI. V lost 0 bases, J lost 4 bases, and 12 bases lay in between. The CDR3 extends over 15 amino acids. This chain's CDR3 is CASSYSRGSGTEAFF. The CDR3 coding sequence is TGTGCCAGCAGTTACTCTCGAGGGAGCGGCACTGAAGCTTTCTTT.

The sample holds many counts of this clone. Since a much larger clone is just one base distant, this may be a read error. The V and J genes are TRBV20-1 and TRBJ2-5; TRBD1 is a possible D gene (6 bases). This CDR3 region has 13 residues. Germline V gene data show CDR1 as DFQATT and CDR2 as SNEGSKA (reference sequence). This CDR3 is CSAKRQVQVTQYF. DNA of the CDR3: TGCAGTGCCAAGAGACAGGTCCAAGTGACCCAGTACTTC.

V is TRBV20-1 and J is TRBJ2-2, with D unresolved. The CDR3 contains 12 residues. The V end lost 0 bases, the J end lost 2 bases, and 1 base lay between the germline ends. CDR1 is DFQATT and CDR2 is SNEGSKA in the germline V gene (reference sequence). The CDR3 is CSARDNTGELFF. The DNA for the CDR3 is TGCAGTGCTAGAGATAACACCGGGGAGCTGTTTTTT.

This chain joins TRBV11-1 and TRBJ2-5; D gene uncertain. V was shortened by 1 base and J by 0 bases, with 6 bases between the two germline ends. The CDR3 is made up of 14 amino acids. Germline V gene sequence: CDR1 SGHAT, CDR2 FQDESV (reference sequence). CDR3 residues: CASSLDVYQETQYF. The CDR3 region has the DNA TGTGCCAGCAGCTTAGACGTCTACCAAGAGACCCAGTACTTC.

This clone is medium-sized by share. This sequence joins TRBV6-1 and TRBJ1-3; the D gene is possibly TRBD1 (5 bases). The germline CDR1 and CDR2 sequences are MNHNS and SASEGT. Trimming removed 8 bases from V and 2 bases from J, with 10 bases in between. The CDR3 contains 13 residues. This chain's CDR3 is CASGGAPGNTIYF. CDR3 DNA: TGTGCCAGCGGGGGAGCGCCTGGAAACACCATATATTTT.

This clone appeared many times. The V gene is TRBV16, the J gene TRBJ1-1; weak D call: TRBD1 (6 bases). The CDR3 totals 14 residues. Germline CDR1 reads KGHSY; CDR2 reads FQNENV. V was shortened by 2 bases and J by 0 bases, with 7 bases between the two germline ends. CDR3 loop: CASSQHRVNTEAFF. For the CDR3, the DNA is TGTGCCAGCAGCCAACACAGGGTGAACACTGAAGCTTTCTTT. The whole variable domain, filled in from reference TRBV16 and TRBJ1-1, reads GEEVAQTPKHLVRGEGQKAKLYCAPIKGHSYVFWYQQVLKNEFKFLISFQNENVFDETGMPKERFSAKCLPNSPCSLEIQATKLEDSAVYFCASSQHRVNTEAFFGQGTRLTVV.

This clone is labeled medium-sized. The V gene is TRBV6-2 or TRBV6-3, the J gene TRBJ2-3; tentatively, D is TRBD1 (5 bases). Germline loops: CDR1 MNHEY, CDR2 SVGEGT. V gave up 2 bases and J gave up 6 bases, with 15 bases separating them. The CDR3 is made up of 15 amino acids. CDR3 DNA: TGTGCCAGCAGTTACACGGACACAGGAACGGATACGCAGTATTTT. Its translation is CASSYTDTGTDTQYF.

V and J are TRBV19 and TRBJ1-1; D remains ambiguous. The germline V gene encodes CDR1 LNHDA and CDR2 SQIVND (reference sequence). Deletions cut 5 bases from V and 4 bases from J, with 17 bases between. This CDR3 has 15 residues. CDR3: CASSPTDALTTEAFF. The CDR3 coding sequence is TGTGCCAGTAGTCCGACCGACGCTTTAACCACTGAAGCTTTCTTT. Based on the CDR3 plus reference TRBV19 and TRBJ1-1, the full variable domain is DGGITQSPKYLFRKEGQNVTLSCEQNLNHDAMYWYRQDPGQGLRLIYYSQIVNDFQKGDIAEGYSVSREKKESFPLTVTSAQKNPTAFYLCASSPTDALTTEAFFGQGTRLTVV.

This clone is categorized as medium-sized. The DNA of the CDR3 is TGTGCCAGCAGTTACCCGGGCGGACTCCTCCTGTACGAGCAGTACTTC. This encodes CASSYPGGLLLYEQYF. The chain employs TRBV6-2 or TRBV6-3 and TRBJ2-7, with a weak D call TRBD2 (5 bases). This CDR3 is 16 amino acids long. Germline V gene sequence: CDR1 MNHEY, CDR2 SVGEGT. Trimming left V 2 bases short and J 4 bases short, with 18 bases between.

The chain carries TRBV20-1 and TRBJ2-7; the match to TRBD2 covers 9 bases. CDR1 is DFQATT, CDR2 SNEGSKA, per germline (reference sequence). V dropped 3 bases and J dropped 3; count of bases not matched to a gene: 6. The CDR3 spans 14 residues. The CDR3 nucleotides are TGCAGTGCTAGGGCCCTAGCGGGACACTACGAGCAGTACTTC. Its translation: CSARALAGHYEQYF.

By share, this clone ranks as medium-sized (0.01 to 0.1%). J is TRBJ2-2 and V is TRBV28; D call uncertain. Trimming stripped 6 bases from V and 4 bases from J, with 9 bases between. Germline values: CDR1 MDHEN, CDR2 SYDVKM. The CDR3 totals 13 residues. The CDR3 DNA reads as TGTGCCAGCAGCCCCCCAGGCACCGGGGAGCTGTTTTTT. Amino acids: CASSPPGTGELFF.

This sequence joins TRBV30 and TRBJ1-4, with 7 bases lining up with TRBD1. Germline assignment: CDR1 GTSNPN and CDR2 SVGIG (reference sequence). The CDR3 has 14 residues. Germline trimming cut 3 bases from V and 5 bases from J; bases unmatched to any gene: 6. Here the CDR3 DNA reads TGTGCCTGGAGACCAGGGGGACCGAATGAAAAACTGTTTTTT. Encoded protein: CAWRPGGPNEKLFF.

The count of this clone is one. The chain has TRBV7-6 and TRBJ2-5; D is undetermined. V gave up 3 bases and J gave up 2 bases, with 10 bases separating them. Per germline, CDR1 SGHVS and CDR2 FNYEAQ. This CDR3 is 14 amino acids long. This CDR3 reads CASSLIGPQETQYF. The CDR3 DNA reads TGTGCCAGCAGCTTGATAGGGCCTCAAGAGACCCAGTACTTC.

To note about this clone: One end of the junction is discordant with germline, which a read error may explain. This chain connects TRBV2 to TRBJ1-5, with D possibly matching TRBD1 (5 bases). This CDR3 has 14 residues. In germline, CDR1 is SNHLY, CDR2 FYNNEI. CDR3: CASGEMGQGQPQHF. The CDR3 DNA follows: TGTGCCAGCGGTGAAATGGGGCAGGGCCAGCCCCAGCATTTT.

This clone is medium-sized within its sample. The chain links TRBV2 to TRBJ2-7; 9 bases are a match to TRBD2. The germline CDR1 and CDR2 sequences are SNHLY and FYNNEI. V was clipped by 2 bases and J by 2 bases; unmatched bases: 4. The CDR3 consists of 15 residues. Written as DNA, the CDR3 is TGTGCCAGCAGTGAATGGTCTAGCGGGACCTACGAGCAGTACTTC. The encoded protein is CASSEWSSGTYEQYF. Combining the CDR3 with reference TRBV2 and TRBJ2-7 gives the whole variable domain EPEVTQTPSHQVTQMGQEVILRCVPISNHLYFYWYRQILGQKVEFLVSFYNNEISEKSEIFDDQFSVERPDGSNFTLKIRSTKLEDSAMYFCASSEWSSGTYEQYFGPGTRLTVT.

The chain uses TRBV3-1 and TRBJ2-7; D gene ambiguous. Germline CDR1 and CDR2: LGHDT and YNNKEL (reference sequence). CDR3 size: 12 residues. V gave up 0 bases and J gave up 5 bases, with 5 bases separating them. Written as DNA, the CDR3 is TGTGCCAGCAGCCAAGAGCGCCACGAGCAGTACTTC. It codes for CASSQERHEQYF.

This clone was seen at least ten times. The CDR3 nucleotides read TGTGCCAGCAGCTTCGGGACAGCCGGGGAGCTGTTTTTT. It translates to CASSFGTAGELFF. The chain employs TRBV11-3 and TRBJ2-2; TRBD1 matches at 7 bases. There are 13 residues in the CDR3. Unmatched junction bases numbered 1, after V lost 3 bases and J lost 6 bases. From germline, CDR1 is SGHNT and CDR2 YENEEA.

This sequence joins TRBV12-3 or TRBV12-4 and TRBJ2-3; possible D gene TRBD2, 6 bases. The V gene lost 3 bases and the J gene lost 5 bases, with 12 bases spanning the gap. The CDR3 is 14 residues long. CDR3 sequence (DNA): TGTGCCAGCAGTTTTGCGGGGATCATAGATACGCAGTATTTT. Protein sequence: CASSFAGIIDTQYF.

This clone was observed at least ten times. The chain recombines TRBV2 with TRBJ2-4; 11 nucleotides match TRBD2. The CDR3 sequence is 16 residues long. CDR1 is SNHLY, CDR2 FYNNEI, per germline. Trimming took 6 bases from V and 0 from J; bases not matched to a gene: 4. The CDR3 DNA follows: TGTGCCAGCAGCCCGGGACTAGCGGTAGCCAAAAACATTCAGTACTTC. Translated, it gives CASSPGLAVAKNIQYF.

This clone has a count of ten or more. The chain couples TRBV15 to TRBJ2-2; D gene uncertain. Per germline, CDR1 LNHNV and CDR2 YYDKDF (reference sequence). V was cut by 0 bases and J by 5 bases, with 7 bases left in between. The CDR3 extends over 14 amino acids. CDR3 amino acids: CATSRDRETGELFF. The CDR3 DNA reads as TGTGCCACCAGCAGAGATAGGGAAACCGGGGAGCTGTTTTTT. The whole variable domain, filled in from reference TRBV15 and TRBJ2-2, reads DAMVIQNPRYQVTQFGKPVTLSCSQTLNHNVMYWYQQKSSQAPKLLFHYYDKDFNNEADTPDNFQSRRPNTSFCFLDIRSPGLGDTAMYLCATSRDRETGELFFGEGSRLTVL.

This clone rates as medium-sized. The CDR3 bases are TGTGCCAGTAAGTTAACAGGGGGCGATTCCTACGAGCAGTACTTC. Amino acids: CASKLTGGDSYEQYF. The chain is built from TRBV19 and TRBJ2-7; 9 nucleotides align to TRBD1. The CDR3 has 15 amino acids. Losses at the gene ends were 7 bases for V and 1 base for J; bases not matched to a gene: 8. The germline CDR1 and CDR2 sequences are LNHDA and SQIVND (reference sequence).

This clone was counted many times. The J gene is TRBJ2-1, the V gene TRBV2; 13 bases match TRBD2. Per germline, CDR1 SNHLY and CDR2 FYNNEI. With V trimmed by 0 bases and J by 5 bases, 7 bases remained unmatched. This CDR3 comprises 18 residues. Written as DNA, the CDR3 is TGTGCCAGCAGTGAAGCATGGACTAGCGGGAGAATAAACAATGAGCAGTTCTTC. Encoded protein: CASSEAWTSGRINNEQFF.